These T cell receptor beta chains were read from a single sample in a study of cytomegalovirus exposure and HLA in healthy donors. Repertoires were generated with immunoSEQ multiplex PCR, while TCRdb's copy carries only in-frame clones and drops some. The table shows about 120,000 clones, with approximately 78% occurring only once. Material: PBMCs. These receptors were collected from a man aged 25 to 45 in good health and CMV-seropositive. Both conserved end residues are part of each CDR3.

>TRBJ1-2|TRBV7-9|15
CASSFTRGSFYGYTF
>TRBJ1-6|TRBV6-4|15
CASSETGGHNSPLHF
>TRBJ1-5|TRBV2|14
CASSVSDRVPPQHF
>TRBJ2-6|TRBV10-1|20
CASSESRLGEHHSGANVLTF
>TRBJ2-3|TRBV7-8|15
CASSLLELASDTQYF
>TRBJ2-7|TRBV16|12
CASSQGGYEQYF
>TRBJ1-5|TRBV7-2|15
CASSFGGPGNQPQHF
>TRBJ2-7|TRBV7-9|15
CSSSSLFIAGDEQYF
>TRBJ2-5|TRBV28|12
CASSLTRETQYF
>TRBJ2-1|TRBV7-2|16
CASSPTKRGTYNEQFF
>TRBJ1-2|TRBV6-5|15
CASSYRGALNYGYTF